This T cell receptor beta chain appears in the sequencing data of a study of cytomegalovirus exposure and HLA in healthy donors (dated by TCRdb to the late 2010s). Turning to the overall study: An earlier analysis of some 550 of the donors reported about 250 Gb of sequence data and roughly 110 million unique TCR beta sequences from some 180 million T cells. An early release that covered around 590 HLA-typed donors contained about 300 gigabases of sequencing data and approximately 85 million unique TCR sequences. Of the roughly 400 genotyped donors, 81% fell in the genetic ancestry cluster associated with self-reported Caucasian donors. The study aimed to test whether cataloging public T cell receptors could reveal signatures of past pathogen exposure. The T cell repertoires of under 750 subjects were profiled by immunosequencing and related to cytomegalovirus serostatus. Along with the roughly 700-subject first cohort, a separate validation cohort of about 110 different subjects was used. High-throughput TCR immunosequencing, statistical association of individual TCRs with disease status, and machine learning were combined to predict cytomegalovirus infection status. A later analysis re-examined previously published TCR beta repertoires from hundreds of donors and added high-resolution HLA genotyping to investigate patterns of TCR occurrence. Rather than drawing on any new phenotypic data, the later analysis identified candidate immune exposures from TCR beta sequences and the way those sequences occurred across donors. An earlier analysis of approximately 500 of the donors applied high-throughput TCR beta sequencing to assess whether each TCR beta V gene segment acted as functional or pseudogenic. Donor age, sex, ethnicity and CMV serostatus were compiled together with the repertoire data. A later genetic analysis took genome-wide SNP genotypes for about 55% of the 666 donors and used that subset as a discovery cohort. All discovery cohort repertoires had been generated using a single sequencing platform. HLA typing covered class I and class II loci at four-digit resolution. The number of typed donors differed by locus: about 620-640 for A, B, C, DRB1 and DQB1; 500 to 550 for DQA1; 600 to 610 for DPA1; and 400 to 480 for DPB1. Roughly five DR-DQ haplotypes were treated as single units for association and clustering because of strong linkage in the cohort. Across some 400 genotyped donors of the cohort, an average of approximately 200,000 unique TCR beta nucleotide sequences per donor were sequenced, and roughly 18% of those sequences were non-productive.

The cohort consisted of 600 to 700 healthy bone marrow donors. Cohort members were all nominally healthy when sampled, although unrecorded immune exposures were likely present. The donor tested CMV seronegative, placing the donor among the 350 or so seronegative members of the cohort. Every donor gave a peripheral blood sample, and the peripheral blood mononuclear cells from that sample were used for TCR beta sequencing. Genomic DNA was extracted from the blood cell samples with the Qiagen DNeasy Blood Extraction Kit. The CDR3, cysteine through phenylalanine, is 13 amino acids long. Left in the record is the CDR3 DNA by itself, 39 bases read in frame from the first base. According to the germline V gene, CDR1 reads MDHEN and CDR2 reads SYDVKM. V has 10 bases trimmed and J has 4 bases trimmed; junction bases matching no gene number 7. The receptor library was made with the immunoSEQ multiplex PCR assay. The multiplex PCR relied on a mix of 60 forward primers for TCR Vbeta segments and 13 reverse primers for TCR Jbeta segments. The CDR3 region of rearranged TCR beta genes was amplified from genomic DNA by a multiplex PCR assay. The Illumina HiSeq System was used to sequence the amplified TCR beta libraries as 87-base-pair reads. From the authors' description of their analysis: A later analysis counted about 80 million unique TCR beta chains across the 666 repertoires, and some 12 million of these chains were shared by at least two donors. A nearest-neighbor algorithm error-corrected the raw reads and collapsed the reads into unique sequences, merging closely related sequences to remove PCR and sequencing errors. Alignment of CDR3 sequences to IMGT reference sequences was used to assign V, D and J gene segments. For a sequence to be retained, a match of at least six nucleotides was required to both a V gene segment and a J gene segment. Rearrangements were classified as productive when the CDR3 lacked stop codons and remained in frame with V and J, and all other rearrangements were classified as non-productive. CDR3 was defined according to IMGT convention as the region running from the second conserved V-encoded cysteine to the conserved J-encoded phenylalanine. The earlier analysis of about 590 of the donors excluded sequences that lacked an unambiguous match to a single V gene segment. An earlier analysis of almost 600 of the donors classified V segments as functional when productive rearrangements were above 56.7% and as segregating when the standard deviation between donors was above 5%. A statistical classification framework was built to diagnose cytomegalovirus status from the catalog of TCR beta chain sequences. V and J gene assignment, in a later analysis, came from comparing TCR nucleotide sequences with IMGT/GENE-DB human TR gene sequences. Using the TCRdist pipeline, a later analysis assigned CDR3 sequences along with most-parsimonious VDJ recombination scenarios. In a later analysis, each TCR beta chain was defined by its CDR3 amino acid sequence together with its V-gene family, and reads lacking a unique V-gene family were excluded. In a later analysis, 450 to 600 highly shared, low-generation-probability nucleotide sequences were removed to address suspected cross-contamination and a sequencing artifact. In a later analysis, a clonal expansion index was calculated for each public chain from normalized within-repertoire ranks of inferred template counts. In a later analysis, generation probabilities were computed using a VDJ recombination model fitted to out-of-frame rearrangements, and the results were checked against IGoR. In a later analysis, hypergeometric tests were used to score TCR-TCR, TCR-HLA and TCR-CMV co-occurrence, with a repertoire-size bias correction applied to TCR pairs. To estimate false discovery rates, a later analysis permuted the HLA or CMV assignments 20 times. A later analysis grouped co-occurring TCRs with DBSCAN, adding TCRdist sequence similarity when clustering within HLA-allele-positive subsets. Co-occurrence clustering excluded repertoires with fewer than 30,000 or more than 120,000 public chains, plus five with anomalous nucleotide sharing. TCRdb re-hosts the immuneACCESS table, in-frame sequences only. Its copies lack some clones; in the studies checked, an unresolved V gene accounts for under half of them, and the cause for the rest is not known. V and J calls and clone size are those listed in that table; D and trimming were worked out from the DNA. The sample table on file contains some 120,000 clones. In total, the top ten clones hold approximately 2.6% of the sample.

The paper's findings and limits, for the study overall: Most TCR sequences were seen in very few donors, while some public TCRs were found in many individuals. An earlier analysis of 450 to 750 of the donors showed that most TCR beta V segments appeared in productive rearrangements either about 87% or about 30% of the time, which broadly matched IMGT annotations. Some IMGT-functional V segments, including TRBV6-2 and TRBV6-3, could not be distinguished by the 87-base-pair reads and were therefore excluded. Only TCR beta chains were sequenced in this cohort, and the absence of alpha or paired-chain data limited detectable features. Three of the identified cytomegalovirus-associated TCR beta chains were confirmed in vitro to be specific for cytomegalovirus antigens. CMV serostatus was the only immune exposure information available for the cohort. An association between a missense DCLRE1C variant and V-gene and J-gene trimming of TCR beta chains was found in a later genetic analysis and replicated in an independent cohort. In both the original and validation cohorts, the classifier was reported to diagnose cytomegalovirus status with high specificity and sensitivity. In a later analysis, HLA-associated TCR beta chains were found to be more clonally expanded and to have lower generation probabilities than equally common non-associated chains. The presence/absence analyses assumed that sequencing depth was roughly uniform across donors, and that assumption may not be true. According to a later genetic analysis, donors in an Asian-associated ancestry cluster had fewer N-insertions in productive TCRs than the approximately 710-donor mean. Because counts were too low, seventeen rarely observed V segments, including chromosome 9 orphons, were excluded from the earlier analysis of 587 of the donors. HLA typing was unavailable for some donors at each locus, so association tests used only the typed subset. Specific HLA alleles were associated with 15,000 to 20,000 TCR beta sequences at a false discovery rate of 0.05 in a later analysis. In the study, some 180 TCR beta chains were listed as associated with cytomegalovirus. A cluster of highly shared sequence variants was judged likely to be a technical artifact of the sequencing pipeline. According to a later analysis, parvovirus B19, influenza, CMV and Epstein-Barr virus appeared linked to several top co-occurrence clusters. A further reported finding was that TCR beta sequences accurately predicted the HLA-A and HLA-B alleles for most subjects in the first cohort. According to the authors, the approach could potentially be generalized to other disease states and immunological phenotypes. In a later analysis, the rate of TCR association differed among HLA loci, with DRB1 alleles having the most associated TCRs and HLA-C alleles having the fewest. A later analysis found that most CMV-associated TCR beta chains appeared HLA-restricted, with HLA associations seemingly driven largely by CMV exposure. Correlated functional status among segregating V segments might be attributable to linkage disequilibrium, but an unknown experimental factor could not be ruled out. Strong co-occurrence of HLA alleles, especially DR and DQ, made assigning TCR associations to individual alleles difficult.

With regard to this clone: Its antigen remains unidentified.

The chain uses TRBV28 and TRBJ1-5; the central 7 bases match TRBD1. The sample consisted of PBMCs. This receptor was identified in a man aged 25 to 40 in good health and CMV-seronegative. At the DNA level, the sequence is TGTGCCACCCGGGACAGCTTAAATCAGCCCCAGCATTTT. Its coded protein is CATRDSLNQPQHF.